This T cell receptor beta chain was captured in a study of blood T cells in healthy people across ages. The study's findings and limits: Long-lived and aged donors differed, with more naive CD4+ cells and higher diversity in the long-lived.

Using a J-beta primer mix together with a sample-barcoded 5' primer, a second PCR was run for roughly 6 to 12 cycles. Tags on each cDNA molecule came from a template-switch adaptor with 12 random nucleotides. In TCRdb, the 5' RACE reads were re-called with MiXCR into one record per CDR3 protein. Altogether some 1.4 million distinct CDR3 sequences are present, approximately 38% being singletons, with the ten largest covering under 8%. This clonotype was seen a handful of times. Its antigen is unidentified. The sequenced material came from blood. The clonotype comes from a woman aged 18-35 years in good health.

This chain's CDR3 is CATSEAGGSNQPQHF. As DNA, the CDR3 is TGTGCCACCAGTGAGGCAGGGGGCAGCAATCAGCCCCAGCATTTT. The J gene is TRBJ1-5, the V gene TRBV24-1; 8 nucleotides align to TRBD1. Germline-derived CDR1 and CDR2 are KGHDR and SFDVKD. CDR3 length: 15 amino acids. V gave up 4 bases and J gave up 1 base; unmatched junction bases: 2.